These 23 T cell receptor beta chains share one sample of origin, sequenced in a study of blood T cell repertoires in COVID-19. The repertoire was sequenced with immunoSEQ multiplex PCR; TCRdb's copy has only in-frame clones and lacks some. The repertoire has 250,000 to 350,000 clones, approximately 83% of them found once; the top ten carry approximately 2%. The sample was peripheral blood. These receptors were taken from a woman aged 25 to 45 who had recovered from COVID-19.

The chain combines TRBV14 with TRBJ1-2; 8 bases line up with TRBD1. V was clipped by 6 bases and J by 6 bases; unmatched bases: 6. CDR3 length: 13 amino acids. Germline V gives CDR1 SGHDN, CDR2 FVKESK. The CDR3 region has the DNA TGTGCCAGCAGAAATACAGGGGGGAATGGCTACACCTTC. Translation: CASRNTGGNGYTF.

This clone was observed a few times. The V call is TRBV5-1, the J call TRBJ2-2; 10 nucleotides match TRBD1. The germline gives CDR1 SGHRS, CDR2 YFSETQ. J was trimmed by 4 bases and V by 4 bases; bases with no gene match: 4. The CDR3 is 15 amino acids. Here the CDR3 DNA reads TGCGCCAGCAGCCTCCGGGACAGGGGCACCGGGGAGCTGTTTTTT. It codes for CASSLRDRGTGELFF.

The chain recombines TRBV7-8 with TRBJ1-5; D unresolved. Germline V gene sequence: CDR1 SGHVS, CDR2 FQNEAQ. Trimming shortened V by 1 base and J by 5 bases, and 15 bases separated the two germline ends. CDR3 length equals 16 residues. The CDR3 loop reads CASSLEFQVVHQPQHF. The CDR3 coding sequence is TGTGCCAGCAGCTTAGAATTCCAGGTCGTACATCAGCCCCAGCATTTT.

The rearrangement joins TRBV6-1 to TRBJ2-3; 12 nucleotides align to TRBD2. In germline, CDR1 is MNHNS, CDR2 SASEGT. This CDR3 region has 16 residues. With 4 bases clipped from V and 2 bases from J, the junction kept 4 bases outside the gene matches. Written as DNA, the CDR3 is TGTGCCAGCAGTGGACTAGCGGGGGCCCCCACAGATACGCAGTATTTT. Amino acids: CASSGLAGAPTDTQYF.

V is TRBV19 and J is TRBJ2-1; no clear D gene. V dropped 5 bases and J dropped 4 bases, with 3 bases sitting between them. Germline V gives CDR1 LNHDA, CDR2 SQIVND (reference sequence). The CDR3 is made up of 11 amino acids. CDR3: CASSLYNEQFF. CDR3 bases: TGTGCCAGTAGTTTATACAATGAGCAGTTCTTC. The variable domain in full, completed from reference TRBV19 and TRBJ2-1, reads DGGITQSPKYLFRKEGQNVTLSCEQNLNHDAMYWYRQDPGQGLRLIYYSQIVNDFQKGDIAEGYSVSREKKESFPLTVTSAQKNPTAFYLCASSLYNEQFFGPGTRLTVL.

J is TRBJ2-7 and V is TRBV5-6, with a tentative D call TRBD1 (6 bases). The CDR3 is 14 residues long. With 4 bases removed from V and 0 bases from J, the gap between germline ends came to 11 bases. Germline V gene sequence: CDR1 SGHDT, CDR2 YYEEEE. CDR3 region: CASSIGQISYEQYF. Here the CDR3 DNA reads TGTGCCAGCAGCATCGGACAGATCTCCTACGAGCAGTACTTC.

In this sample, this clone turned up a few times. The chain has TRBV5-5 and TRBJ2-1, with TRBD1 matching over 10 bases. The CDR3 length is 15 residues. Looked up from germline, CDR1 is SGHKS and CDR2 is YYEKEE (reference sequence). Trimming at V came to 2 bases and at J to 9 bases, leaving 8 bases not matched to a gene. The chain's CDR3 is CASSFSGTGAIEQFF. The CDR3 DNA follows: TGTGCCAGCAGCTTCTCCGGGACAGGGGCTATTGAGCAGTTCTTC.

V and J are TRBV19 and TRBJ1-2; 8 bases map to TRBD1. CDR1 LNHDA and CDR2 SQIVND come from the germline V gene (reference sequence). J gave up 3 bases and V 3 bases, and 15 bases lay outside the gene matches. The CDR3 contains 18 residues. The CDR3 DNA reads TGTGCCAGTAGTATCACGACAGGGGTTAACGTCCTCTACTATGGCTACACCTTC. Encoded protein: CASSITTGVNVLYYGYTF.

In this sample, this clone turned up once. For the CDR3, the DNA is TGTGCCAGCAGTTACACAACAGGGGGCACTGAAGCTTTCTTT. Translation gives CASSYTTGGTEAFF. This chain links TRBV6-6 with TRBJ1-1, with 8 bases matching TRBD1. Trimming took 2 bases from V and 4 from J; bases not matched to a gene: 3. Germline V gene lookup returns CDR1 MNHNY and CDR2 SVGAGI (reference sequence). This CDR3 comprises 14 residues.

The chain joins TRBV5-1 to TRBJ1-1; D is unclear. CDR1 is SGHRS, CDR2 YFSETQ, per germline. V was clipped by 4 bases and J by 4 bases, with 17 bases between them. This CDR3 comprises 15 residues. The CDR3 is CASSRREGAGTEAFF. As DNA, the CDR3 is TGCGCCAGCAGCCGAAGGGAAGGAGCGGGCACTGAAGCTTTCTTT.

CDR3 sequence: CASRTTGPYEQYF. The CDR3 region has the DNA TGTGCCAGCAGAACGACAGGACCTTACGAGCAGTACTTC. The rearrangement joins TRBV2 to TRBJ2-7, with D tentatively TRBD1 (6 bases). Germline CDR1 SNHLY, CDR2 FYNNEI. The CDR3 totals 13 residues. V was clipped by 6 bases and J by 4 bases, with 13 bases between them. Looking up the rest from reference TRBV2 and TRBJ2-7 gives the full variable domain: EPEVTQTPSHQVTQMGQEVILRCVPISNHLYFYWYRQILGQKVEFLVSFYNNEISEKSEIFDDQFSVERPDGSNFTLKIRSTKLEDSAMYFCASRTTGPYEQYFGPGTRLTVT.

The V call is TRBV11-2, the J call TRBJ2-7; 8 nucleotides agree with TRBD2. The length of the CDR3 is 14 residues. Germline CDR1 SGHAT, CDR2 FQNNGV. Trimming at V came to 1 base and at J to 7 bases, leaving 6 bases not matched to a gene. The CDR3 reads CASSLAGGLLEQYF. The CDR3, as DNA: TGTGCCAGCAGCTTAGCGGGAGGGCTGTTAGAGCAGTACTTC.

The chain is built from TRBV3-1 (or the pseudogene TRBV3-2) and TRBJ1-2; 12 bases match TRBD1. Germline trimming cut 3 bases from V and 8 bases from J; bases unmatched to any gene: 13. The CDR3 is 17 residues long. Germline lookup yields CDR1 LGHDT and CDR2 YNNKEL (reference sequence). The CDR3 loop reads CASSQRTLGQGAGGYTF. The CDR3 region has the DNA TGTGCCAGCAGCCAGCGTACTCTGGGACAGGGGGCGGGCGGCTACACCTTC.

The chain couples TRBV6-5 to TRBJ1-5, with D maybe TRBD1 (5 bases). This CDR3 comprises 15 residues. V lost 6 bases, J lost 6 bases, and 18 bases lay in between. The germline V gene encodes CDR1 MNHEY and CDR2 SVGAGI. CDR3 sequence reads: CASRLGQGRGQPQHF. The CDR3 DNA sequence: TGTGCCAGCAGGCTGGGGCAGGGCCGAGGTCAGCCCCAGCATTTT.

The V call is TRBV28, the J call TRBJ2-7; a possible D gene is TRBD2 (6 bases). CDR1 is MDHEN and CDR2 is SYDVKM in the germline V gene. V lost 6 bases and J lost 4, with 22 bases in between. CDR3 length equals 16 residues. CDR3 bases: TGTGCCAGCAGCCCGGCGGGGCATCCAAGCTTATACGAGCAGTACTTC. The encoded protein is CASSPAGHPSLYEQYF.

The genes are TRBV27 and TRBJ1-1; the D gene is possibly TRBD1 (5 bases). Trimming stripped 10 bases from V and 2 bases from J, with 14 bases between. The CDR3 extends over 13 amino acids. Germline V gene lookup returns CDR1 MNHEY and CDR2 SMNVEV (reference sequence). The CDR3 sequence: CATRDSANTEAFF. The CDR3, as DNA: TGTGCCACCCGAGACAGTGCTAACACTGAAGCTTTCTTT.

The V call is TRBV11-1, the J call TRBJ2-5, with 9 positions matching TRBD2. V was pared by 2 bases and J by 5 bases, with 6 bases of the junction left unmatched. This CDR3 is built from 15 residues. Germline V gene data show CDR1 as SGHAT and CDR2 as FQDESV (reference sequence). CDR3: CASSLIAGVGETQYF. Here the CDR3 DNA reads TGTGCCAGCAGCTTAATAGCGGGAGTGGGGGAGACCCAGTACTTC.

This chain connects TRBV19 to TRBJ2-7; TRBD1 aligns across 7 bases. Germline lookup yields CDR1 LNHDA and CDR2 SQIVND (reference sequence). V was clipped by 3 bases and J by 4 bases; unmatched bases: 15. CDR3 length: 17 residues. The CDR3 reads CASSITFRQGRNYEQYF. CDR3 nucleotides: TGTGCCAGTAGTATTACATTTCGACAGGGAAGGAATTACGAGCAGTACTTC.

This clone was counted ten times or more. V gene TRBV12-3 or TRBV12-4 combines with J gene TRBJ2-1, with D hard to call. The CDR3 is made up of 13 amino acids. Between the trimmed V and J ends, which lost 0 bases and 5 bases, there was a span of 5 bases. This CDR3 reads CASSLAQNNEQFF. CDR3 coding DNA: TGTGCCAGCAGTTTAGCCCAGAACAATGAGCAGTTCTTC.

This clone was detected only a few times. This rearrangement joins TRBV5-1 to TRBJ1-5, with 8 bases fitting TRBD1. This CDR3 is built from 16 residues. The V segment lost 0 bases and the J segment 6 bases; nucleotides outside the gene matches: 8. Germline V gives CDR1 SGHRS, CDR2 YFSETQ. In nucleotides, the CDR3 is TGCGCCAGCAGCTTGGCACCGACAGGGGATAGTCAGCCCCAGCATTTT. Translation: CASSLAPTGDSQPQHF.

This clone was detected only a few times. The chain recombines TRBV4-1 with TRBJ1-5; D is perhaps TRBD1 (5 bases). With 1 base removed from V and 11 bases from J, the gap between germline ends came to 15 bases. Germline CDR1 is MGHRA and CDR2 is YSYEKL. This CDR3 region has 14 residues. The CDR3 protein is CASSQGQYEAAQHF. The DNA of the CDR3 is TGCGCCAGCAGCCAAGGACAGTACGAGGCGGCCCAGCATTTT.

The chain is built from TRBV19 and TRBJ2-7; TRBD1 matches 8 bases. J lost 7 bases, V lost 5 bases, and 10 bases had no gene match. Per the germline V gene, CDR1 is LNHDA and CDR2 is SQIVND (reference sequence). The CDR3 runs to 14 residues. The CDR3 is CASSLIQGAGEQYF. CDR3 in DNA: TGTGCCAGTAGTTTAATTCAGGGGGCAGGGGAGCAGTACTTC.

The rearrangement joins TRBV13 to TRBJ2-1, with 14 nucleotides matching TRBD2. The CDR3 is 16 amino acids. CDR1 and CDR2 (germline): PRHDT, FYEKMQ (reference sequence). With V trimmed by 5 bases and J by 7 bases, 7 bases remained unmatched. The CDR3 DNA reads TGTGCCAGCAGCCCTTGGGGACTAGCGGGAGAGAATGAGCAGTTCTTC. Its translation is CASSPWGLAGENEQFF.